What follows are 21 T cell receptor beta chains derived from one specimen sequenced in a study of blood T cell repertoires in COVID-19. Clones were read by immunoSEQ multiplex PCR, and TCRdb kept only the in-frame ones, dropping some. The sample records 30,000 to 45,000 clones, roughly 80% being singletons. Sequencing was done on a sample of peripheral blood. These receptors all stem from a man in his sixties in a cohort sampled during active COVID-19.

CDR3 in DNA: TGTGCCTGGGGATCTCCGTACGAGCAGTACTTC. Translating gives CAWGSPYEQYF. The chain joins TRBV30 to TRBJ2-7; D call uncertain. Trimming cost V 5 bases and J 4 bases, with 9 bases left between them. Germline V gene lookup returns CDR1 GTSNPN and CDR2 SVGIG (reference sequence). The CDR3 loop spans 11 amino acids.

This clone was recorded once. The chain employs TRBV19 and TRBJ1-1; 7 bases are a match to TRBD1. Per germline, CDR1 LNHDA and CDR2 SQIVND (reference sequence). V lost 7 bases and J lost 6; bases outside the gene matches: 8. This CDR3 is 13 amino acids long. The CDR3 region is CASTDRQGAEAFF. As DNA, the CDR3 is TGTGCCAGTACGGACAGACAGGGTGCTGAAGCTTTCTTT.

The rearrangement joins TRBV19 to TRBJ1-6; TRBD1 might be the D (6 bases). CDR3 length: 19 residues. Between the trimmed V and J ends, which lost 0 bases and 7 bases, there was a span of 22 bases. Germline V gene data show CDR1 as LNHDA and CDR2 as SQIVND (reference sequence). CDR3 coding DNA: TGTGCCAGTAGTATAGATCGGGGTAGATTGGGGGCCGGCAATTCACCCCTCCACTTT. It specifies CASSIDRGRLGAGNSPLHF. The full variable domain, its missing parts supplied by reference TRBV19 and TRBJ1-6, is DGGITQSPKYLFRKEGQNVTLSCEQNLNHDAMYWYRQDPGQGLRLIYYSQIVNDFQKGDIAEGYSVSREKKESFPLTVTSAQKNPTAFYLCASSIDRGRLGAGNSPLHFGNGTRLTVT.

The chain employs TRBV30 and TRBJ1-6; no clear D. CDR3 length equals 16 residues. Per germline, CDR1 GTSNPN and CDR2 SVGIG (reference sequence). The V end lost 3 bases, the J end lost 0 bases, and 12 bases lay between the germline ends. CDR3 nucleotide sequence: TGTGCCTGGAGACAGTCAGCCAGCTCCTATAATTCACCCCTCCACTTT. Translation: CAWRQSASSYNSPLHF.

V gene TRBV5-1 combines with J gene TRBJ1-1; the match to TRBD1 covers 11 bases. Germline CDR1 is SGHRS and CDR2 is YFSETQ. The CDR3 loop spans 15 amino acids. The ends lost 4 bases at V and 4 bases at J; junction bases unmatched: 6. The chain's CDR3 is CASSRGTGGSTEAFF. The CDR3 nucleotides read TGCGCCAGCAGCCGGGGGACAGGGGGGAGCACTGAAGCTTTCTTT.

This clone has just one count. J is TRBJ2-1 and V is TRBV29-1; 8 positions match TRBD2. The CDR3 runs to 12 residues. Germline lookup yields CDR1 SQVTM and CDR2 ANQGSEA. With 8 bases clipped from V and 6 bases from J, the junction kept 6 bases outside the gene matches. CDR3 DNA: TGCAGCTCGGGAGGGAGGGGCAATGAGCAGTTCTTC. Its protein is CSSGGRGNEQFF.

The J gene is TRBJ2-2, the V gene TRBV11-3; 10 positions agree with TRBD1. The germline V gene encodes CDR1 SGHNT and CDR2 YENEEA. CDR3 length: 12 residues. J lost 6 bases, V lost 10 bases, and 2 bases had no gene match. The DNA of the CDR3 is TGTGCCACCGACAGGGGGCCCGGGGAGCTGTTTTTT. Amino acid sequence: CATDRGPGELFF. Variable domain in full (rest from reference TRBV11-3 and TRBJ2-2): EAGVVQSPRYKIIEKKQPVAFWCNPISGHNTLYWYLQNLGQGPELLIRYENEEAVDDSQLPKDRFSAERLKGVDSTLKIQPAELGDSAVYLCATDRGPGELFFGEGSRLTVL.

This clone has a single count. DNA of the CDR3: TGTGCCAGCTCCGGGACAGGTCCCGTGGATACGCAGTATTTT. Protein: CASSGTGPVDTQYF. This chain connects TRBV18 to TRBJ2-3, with TRBD1 matching over 8 bases. Germline CDR1 and CDR2: KGHSH and LQKENI. The CDR3 totals 14 residues. With V trimmed by 6 bases and J by 6 bases, 8 bases remained unmatched.

This chain joins TRBV3-1 (or the pseudogene TRBV3-2) and TRBJ2-1; D is perhaps TRBD2 (6 bases). This CDR3 has 18 residues. V was cut by 2 bases and J by 0 bases, with 17 bases left in between. Germline-derived CDR1 and CDR2 are LGHDT and YNNKEL (reference sequence). CDR3 in amino acids: CASSQFYQSGYSYNEQFF. Written as DNA, the CDR3 is TGTGCCAGCAGCCAATTCTACCAGAGCGGGTACTCCTACAATGAGCAGTTCTTC.

The chain links TRBV19 to TRBJ2-4; 7 nucleotides match TRBD2. The CDR3 totals 15 residues. V dropped 6 bases and J dropped 1; count of bases not matched to a gene: 6. Germline CDR1 and CDR2: LNHDA and SQIVND (reference sequence). The CDR3 loop reads CASRDGGEAKNIQYF. The DNA of the CDR3 is TGTGCCAGTAGAGATGGGGGGGAGGCCAAAAACATTCAGTACTTC.

The J gene is TRBJ1-1, the V gene TRBV30, with D tentatively TRBD1 (5 bases). Trimming took 3 bases from V and 2 from J, leaving 10 bases between them. The CDR3 loop spans 13 amino acids. CDR1 and CDR2 (germline): GTSNPN, SVGIG (reference sequence). The CDR3 spells CAWSRQSNTEAFF. The CDR3 nucleotides are TGTGCCTGGAGCCGACAGTCTAACACTGAAGCTTTCTTT.

The V call is TRBV9, the J call TRBJ2-3; D perhaps matches TRBD2 (6 bases). The CDR3 is 14 amino acids. The V and J ends lost 4 bases and 2 bases respectively, with 11 bases between them. Germline V CDR1 and CDR2: SGDLS, YYNGEE. The CDR3 DNA reads as TGTGCCAGCAGCCGCCGGGGGTCCACAGATACGCAGTATTTT. As protein: CASSRRGSTDTQYF.

The rearrangement links TRBV19 to TRBJ1-5; tentative D call: TRBD1 (5 bases). The CDR3 length is 14 residues. Looked up from germline, CDR1 is LNHDA and CDR2 is SQIVND (reference sequence). Trimming removed 5 bases from V and 7 bases from J, with 15 bases in between. In DNA form, the CDR3 reads TGTGCCAGTAGTTTGCGGGGCCGGGGGCAGCCCCAGCATTTT. It is translated as CASSLRGRGQPQHF.

The V call is TRBV27, the J call TRBJ2-1, with TRBD2 as a possible D gene (6 bases). V was pared by 5 bases and J by 8 bases, with 19 bases between. The CDR3 runs to 15 residues. Germline V gene data show CDR1 as MNHEY and CDR2 as SMNVEV (reference sequence). This CDR3 is CASSPSREKRDEQFF. DNA for the CDR3: TGTGCCAGCAGTCCGTCCCGGGAGAAAAGAGATGAGCAGTTCTTC.

This sequence joins TRBV29-1 and TRBJ2-7; 12 bases line up with TRBD2. The CDR3 has 13 residues. Unmatched junction bases numbered 3, after V lost 5 bases and J lost 4 bases. Per germline, CDR1 SQVTM and CDR2 ANQGSEA. In nucleotides, the CDR3 is TGCAGCGTTTCCGGGACTAGCGGGTACGAGCAGTACTTC. Its translation is CSVSGTSGYEQYF.

This clone turned up a few times. The chain recombines TRBV6-5 with TRBJ1-1; 9 positions match TRBD1. Germline CDR1 is MNHEY and CDR2 is SVGAGI. J gave up 2 bases and V 0 bases, and 4 bases lay outside the gene matches. The CDR3 sequence is 16 residues long. The CDR3 protein is CASSYSKGQGNTEAFF. CDR3 bases: TGTGCCAGCAGTTACTCGAAGGGACAGGGCAACACTGAAGCTTTCTTT.

A single count supports this clone. This chain joins TRBV5-4 and TRBJ2-3; 8 positions agree with TRBD2. Germline assignment: CDR1 SGHNT and CDR2 YYREEE (reference sequence). The CDR3 is made up of 13 amino acids. Germline trimming cut 1 base from V and 7 bases from J; bases unmatched to any gene: 2. The CDR3 sequence is CASSLTGGYTQYF. CDR3 coding DNA: TGTGCCAGCAGCTTGACGGGAGGGTATACGCAGTATTTT.

The rearrangement links TRBV18 to TRBJ2-3; weak D call: TRBD2 (6 bases). The germline V gene has CDR1 KGHSH and CDR2 LQKENI. The ends were cut back, 6 bases at V and 5 bases at J, with 12 bases in the middle. The CDR3 is 13 residues long. As DNA, the CDR3 is TGTGCCAGCTCCCTGCTAGCGATAGATACGCAGTATTTT. Amino acids: CASSLLAIDTQYF.

The chain carries TRBV7-9 and TRBJ2-1; D perhaps matches TRBD2 (6 bases). Trimming removed 5 bases from V and 8 bases from J, with 19 bases in between. Germline loops: CDR1 SEHNR, CDR2 FQNEAQ (reference sequence). The CDR3 runs to 15 residues. The CDR3 nucleotides read TGTGCCAGCAGCCAAACAGGAGGGTTCCTGGATGAGCAGTTCTTC. As protein: CASSQTGGFLDEQFF.

This chain connects TRBV5-6 to TRBJ2-7; D perhaps matches TRBD1 (5 bases). Germline V gene data show CDR1 as SGHDT and CDR2 as YYEEEE. V lost 3 bases and J 3 bases, leaving 10 bases between the germline ends. This CDR3 is 13 amino acids long. The CDR3 loop reads CASSWGSGYEQYF. CDR3 coding DNA: TGTGCCAGCAGCTGGGGCTCCGGCTACGAGCAGTACTTC.

This clone was seen a few times. The chain employs TRBV7-2 and TRBJ2-1, with a tentative D call TRBD1 (6 bases). Trimming shortened V by 0 bases and J by 4 bases, and 10 bases separated the two germline ends. Germline V lookup: CDR1 SGHTA, CDR2 FQGNSA. The CDR3 spans 15 residues. The CDR3 DNA reads TGTGCCAGCAGCTTAGCCCAGGGGTGGTACAATGAGCAGTTCTTC. Translation: CASSLAQGWYNEQFF.